The rows below give T cell receptor beta chains drawn from one sample of a study of T cells in Graves' hyperthyroidism and ophthalmopathy. One entry per CDR3 protein results from TCRdb running MiXCR on the multiplex PCR reads. Here the sample spans about 360,000 distinct CDR3 sequences, around 16% being singletons. The sequencing sample was made of blood. All receptors come from a woman between 18 and 29 years old with Graves' hyperthyroidism that later progressed to Graves' ophthalmopathy. Each CDR3 is given with its conserved first and last residue. D genes are given only for firm matches. Clone size, where shown, is once, few, many, or a class for clones that have expanded.

j_gene,v_gene,d_gene,abundance,CDR3nt,CDR3aa
TRBJ2-2,TRBV7-6,-,-,TGTGCCAGCAGCTTTGGGGGCGGGGAGCTGTTTTTT,CASSFGGGELFF
TRBJ2-1,TRBV20-1,TRBD1,-,TGCAGTGCTAGAGCCCCGCGGGACAGGGCAGGCTATGAGCAGTTCTTC,CSARAPRDRAGYEQFF
TRBJ1-6,TRBV18,TRBD1,-,TGTGCCAGCTCTTCCAGTGGAGGGGGCAATTCACCCCTCCACTTT,CASSSSGGGNSPLHF
TRBJ2-3,TRBV4-3,TRBD2,many,TGCGCCAGCAGCCAAGAGACTAGCGGAAGCACAGATACGCAGTATTTT,CASSQETSGSTDTQYF
TRBJ1-4,TRBV30,-,many,TGTGCCTGGAATGTGGGTGCGACTAATGAAAAACTGTTTTTT,CAWNVGATNEKLFF
TRBJ2-5,TRBV3-1,-,few,TGTGCCAGCAGCCAAGTGAAAGAGACCCAGTACTTC,CASSQVKETQYF
TRBJ1-6,TRBV30,TRBD1,many,TGTGCCTGGATGGGACAGCCTAATTCACCCCTCCACTTT,CAWMGQPNSPLHF
TRBJ1-1,TRBV28,TRBD1,-,TGTGCCAGCAGCTACAGGGGGTCGGCTTTCTTT,CASSYRGSAFF
TRBJ2-1,TRBV4-3,-,many,TGCGCCAGCAGCCAAGTTAGCTATTACGAGCAGTTCTTC,CASSQVSYYEQFF
TRBJ2-7,TRBV27,-,few,TGTGCCAGCAGTCCCAGGGGTCTCTACGAGCAGTACTTC,CASSPRGLYEQYF
TRBJ1-2,TRBV20-1,-,many,TGCAGTGCTAGCGTGGGACGGAACTATGGCTACACCTTC,CSASVGRNYGYTF
TRBJ2-7,TRBV30,-,many,TGTGCCTGGAGTGTCTCCGCGGGTGCGCAGTACTTC,CAWSVSAGAQYF
TRBJ1-5,TRBV5-1,-,many,TGCGCCAGCAGCTTGGATGGGGCGCAGGTTCAGCCCCAGCATTTT,CASSLDGAQVQPQHF
TRBJ2-7,TRBV12-5,-,many,TGTGCTAGTGGTTCAAAGGGACACGTTGCCCACGAGCAGTACTTC,CASGSKGHVAHEQYF
TRBJ2-1,TRBV28,TRBD1,-,TGTGCCAGCAGTTCTCCGGACAGGGTGAGGAATGAGCAGTTCTTC,CASSSPDRVRNEQFF
TRBJ2-7,TRBV18,-,few,TGTGCCAGCTCACCACAAGGGAACTACTACGAGCAGTACTTC,CASSPQGNYYEQYF
TRBJ1-3,TRBV12-3/TRBV12-4,-,-,TGTGCCAGCAGTTTAGTGGCAGTCTCTGGAAACACCATATATTTT,CASSLVAVSGNTIYF
TRBJ2-3,TRBV28,-,many,TGTGCCAGCAGTTTGAGCGAGGCAGATACGCAGTATTTT,CASSLSEADTQYF
TRBJ1-2,TRBV6-1,TRBD1,many,TGTGCCAGCAGTTCATGGGGACAGGGTGGCTACACCTTC,CASSSWGQGGYTF
TRBJ2-7,TRBV6-1,-,few,TGTGCCAGCAGTGAAGAGGGTATGGGTCCTTACGAGCAGTACTTC,CASSEEGMGPYEQYF
TRBJ2-1,TRBV5-6,TRBD2,-,TGTGCCAGCAGCTTGGTAGCGGGAGAGTTCGGTGAGCAGTTCTTC,CASSLVAGEFGEQFF
TRBJ2-2,TRBV10-1,TRBD1,-,TGCGCCAGCAGGCCTGACAGGGCTAACACCGGGGAGCTGTTTTTT,CASRPDRANTGELFF
TRBJ1-4,TRBV2,-,few,TGTGCCAGCAGTGGTGGTTTAAGTAATGAAAAACTGTTTTTT,CASSGGLSNEKLFF
TRBJ1-2,TRBV18,-,many,TGTGCCAGCTCACCAGAACAGTACTATGGCTACACCTTC,CASSPEQYYGYTF
TRBJ1-6,TRBV27,-,many,TGTGCCAGCAGTTTGTATTCACCGCGAAGGACAGATGTTATTGGGTCCTATAATTCACCCCTCCACTTT,CASSLYSPRRTDVIGSYNSPLHF
TRBJ2-5,TRBV28,-,-,TGTGCCAGCAGTTTAGCCCCAGGGGTCGAGACCCAGTACTTC,CASSLAPGVETQYF
TRBJ1-1,TRBV7-3,-,few,TGTGCCAGCAGCTTAAGTCCCCCGTACTTGATGAACACTGAAGCTTTCTTT,CASSLSPPYLMNTEAFF
TRBJ2-1,TRBV15,TRBD1,-,TGTGCCACCAGCAACGGGCAGGGGGCGGGCTCCTACAATGAGCAGTTCTTC,CATSNGQGAGSYNEQFF
TRBJ2-7,TRBV15,TRBD2,-,TGTGCCACCAGCAGGGGACTAGCGGGAGGGAGCTCCTACGAGCAGTACTTC,CATSRGLAGGSSYEQYF
TRBJ2-1,TRBV7-2,TRBD2,many,TGTGCCAGCAGCTTTGCGGGAGGGGAGCAGTTCTTC,CASSFAGGEQFF
TRBJ2-2,TRBV6-9,TRBD2,few,TGTGCCAGCAGTTACCGGGGACTAGCGGGAGCCGGGGAGCTGTTTTTT,CASSYRGLAGAGELFF
TRBJ2-3,TRBV5-1,-,-,TGCGCCAGCAGCTTGGGGGGGGGCATCATGTCAGATACGCAGTATTTT,CASSLGGGIMSDTQYF
TRBJ2-1,TRBV7-9,TRBD2,few,TGTGCCAGCAGCTTAGTGGCTCCTAGCGGGAAATGGGACGAGCGGTTCTTC,CASSLVAPSGKWDERFF
TRBJ1-1,TRBV15,TRBD1,many,TGTGCCACCAGCATAGGACAGGGGTTGGAAGCTTTCTTT,CATSIGQGLEAFF
TRBJ1-1,TRBV28,-,many,TGTGCCAGCAGTTTATACAGGGAGGGAGCTTTCTTT,CASSLYREGAFF
TRBJ1-5,TRBV24-1,TRBD1,many,TGTGCCACCAGTGATCGACAGGGTCTGGGTCAGCCCCAGCATTTT,CATSDRQGLGQPQHF
TRBJ2-7,TRBV4-2,-,many,TGTGCCAGCAGCCCAGAGACGCATCCCTACGAGCAGTACTTC,CASSPETHPYEQYF
TRBJ2-7,TRBV20-1,-,many,TGCAGTGCTAGAGGGGGGTCCGACTACGAGCAGTACTTC,CSARGGSDYEQYF
TRBJ2-1,TRBV6-1,TRBD2,-,TGTGCCAGCAGTACCACTAGCGGGTCATATAGGGAGCAGTTCTTC,CASSTTSGSYREQFF
TRBJ1-5,TRBV12-3/TRBV12-4,-,many,TGTGCCAGCAGTCCCGTTAAGGGAGGGCAGCCCCAGCATTTT,CASSPVKGGQPQHF
TRBJ2-5,TRBV3-2,-,many,TGTGCCAGCAGCCACGGCCAGTTGCGAGAGACCCAGTACTTC,CASSHGQLRETQYF
TRBJ1-5,TRBV15,-,many,TGTGCCACCAGCAGAGATAGAGGCCGCGCGCAGCCCCAGCATTTT,CATSRDRGRAQPQHF
TRBJ2-2,TRBV6-1,TRBD2,-,TGTGCCAGCAGTTTCGATTACCGTCCAGCGGGAGAAACCGGGGAGCTGTTTTTT,CASSFDYRPAGETGELFF
TRBJ2-1,TRBV6-1,TRBD2,many,TGTGCCAGCAGGGGGACTAGCGGGAATGAGCAGTTCTTC,CASRGTSGNEQFF
TRBJ2-1,TRBV27,-,few,TGTGCCAGTCGGATAGGGACAAAACCCCACAATGAGCAGTTCTTC,CASRIGTKPHNEQFF
TRBJ1-5,TRBV19,-,many,TGTGCCAGTAGTACAGGCTTAGTGTATCAGCCCCAGCATTTT,CASSTGLVYQPQHF
TRBJ2-7,TRBV12-3/TRBV12-4,-,many,TGTGCCAGCAGTTTATTGGCAGGCCCCCACGAGCAGTACTTC,CASSLLAGPHEQYF